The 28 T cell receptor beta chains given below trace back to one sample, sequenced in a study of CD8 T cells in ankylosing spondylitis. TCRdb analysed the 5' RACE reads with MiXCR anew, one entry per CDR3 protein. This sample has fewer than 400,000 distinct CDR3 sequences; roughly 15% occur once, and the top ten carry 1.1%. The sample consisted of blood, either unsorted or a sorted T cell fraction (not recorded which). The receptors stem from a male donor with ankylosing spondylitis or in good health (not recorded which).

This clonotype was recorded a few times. The CDR3 here is CASRSLADTDTQYF. In DNA form, the CDR3 reads TGTGCCAGCAGGTCGCTAGCGGACACAGATACGCAGTATTTT. The gene calls are TRBV5-6 and TRBJ2-3; 7 bases line up with TRBD2. In germline, CDR1 is SGHDT, CDR2 YYEEEE. V trimming: 5 bases; J trimming: 2 bases; junction bases outside the gene matches: 5. The CDR3 length is 14 residues.

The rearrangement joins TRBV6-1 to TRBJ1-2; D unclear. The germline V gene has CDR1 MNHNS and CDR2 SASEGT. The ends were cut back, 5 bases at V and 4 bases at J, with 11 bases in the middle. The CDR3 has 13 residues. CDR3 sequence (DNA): TGTGCCAGCAGTAGAGAATTCGGCTATGGCTACACCTTC. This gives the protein CASSREFGYGYTF.

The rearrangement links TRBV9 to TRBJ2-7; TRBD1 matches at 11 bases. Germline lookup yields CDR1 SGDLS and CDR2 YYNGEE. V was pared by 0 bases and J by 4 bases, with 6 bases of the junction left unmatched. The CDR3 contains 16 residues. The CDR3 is CASSVGPGQGAYEQYF. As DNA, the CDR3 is TGTGCCAGCAGCGTAGGACCCGGACAGGGGGCGTACGAGCAGTACTTC.

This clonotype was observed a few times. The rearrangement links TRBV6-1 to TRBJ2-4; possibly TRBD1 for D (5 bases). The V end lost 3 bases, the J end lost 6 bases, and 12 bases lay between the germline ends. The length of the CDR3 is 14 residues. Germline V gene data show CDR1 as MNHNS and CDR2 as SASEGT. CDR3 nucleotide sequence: TGTGCCAGCAGTGAGAAGGGGCAGGGAAACATTCAGTACTTC. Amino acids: CASSEKGQGNIQYF.

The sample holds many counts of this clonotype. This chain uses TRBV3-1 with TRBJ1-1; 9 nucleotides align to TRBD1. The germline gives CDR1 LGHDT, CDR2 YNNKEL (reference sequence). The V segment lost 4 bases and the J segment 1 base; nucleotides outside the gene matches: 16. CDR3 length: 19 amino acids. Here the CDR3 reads CASSPGWTGAHFANTEAFF. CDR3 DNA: TGTGCCAGCAGCCCTGGTTGGACAGGGGCCCACTTTGCGAACACTGAAGCTTTCTTT.

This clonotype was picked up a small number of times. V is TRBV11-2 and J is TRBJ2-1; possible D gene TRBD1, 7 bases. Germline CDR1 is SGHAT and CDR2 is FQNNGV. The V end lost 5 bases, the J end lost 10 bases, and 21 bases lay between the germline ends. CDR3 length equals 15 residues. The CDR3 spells CASSIQAGQLEEQFF. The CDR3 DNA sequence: TGTGCCAGCAGCATACAGGCGGGACAGTTAGAAGAGCAGTTCTTC.

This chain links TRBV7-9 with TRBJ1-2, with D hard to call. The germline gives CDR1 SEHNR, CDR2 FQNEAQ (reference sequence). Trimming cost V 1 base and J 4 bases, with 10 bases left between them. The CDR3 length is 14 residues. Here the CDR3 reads CASSLGAGGYGYTF. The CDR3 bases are TGTGCCAGCAGCTTAGGCGCAGGTGGCTATGGCTACACCTTC.

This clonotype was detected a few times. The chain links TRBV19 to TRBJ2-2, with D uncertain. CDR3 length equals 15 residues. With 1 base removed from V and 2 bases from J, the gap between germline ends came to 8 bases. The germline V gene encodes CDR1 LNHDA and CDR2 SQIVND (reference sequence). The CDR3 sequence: CASSIGAANTGELFF. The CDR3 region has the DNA TGTGCCAGTAGTATAGGGGCAGCAAACACCGGGGAGCTGTTTTTT.

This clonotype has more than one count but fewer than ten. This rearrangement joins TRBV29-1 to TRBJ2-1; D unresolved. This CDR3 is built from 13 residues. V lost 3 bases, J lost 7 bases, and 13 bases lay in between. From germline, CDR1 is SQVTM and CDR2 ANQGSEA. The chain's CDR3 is CSVEVVRRNEQFF. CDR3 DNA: TGCAGCGTTGAGGTGGTGCGGAGAAATGAGCAGTTCTTC.

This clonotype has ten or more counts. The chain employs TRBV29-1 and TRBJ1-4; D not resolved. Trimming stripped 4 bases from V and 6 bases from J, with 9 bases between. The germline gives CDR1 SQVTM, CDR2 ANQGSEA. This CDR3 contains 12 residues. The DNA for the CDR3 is TGCAGCGTTGCCCCGTCGGATGAAAAACTGTTTTTT. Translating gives CSVAPSDEKLFF. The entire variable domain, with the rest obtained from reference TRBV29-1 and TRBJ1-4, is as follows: SAVISQKPSRDICQRGTSLTIQCQVDSQVTMMFWYRQQPGQSLTLIATANQGSEATYESGFVIDKFPISRPNLTFSTLTVSNMSPEDSSIYLCSVAPSDEKLFFGSGTQLSVL.

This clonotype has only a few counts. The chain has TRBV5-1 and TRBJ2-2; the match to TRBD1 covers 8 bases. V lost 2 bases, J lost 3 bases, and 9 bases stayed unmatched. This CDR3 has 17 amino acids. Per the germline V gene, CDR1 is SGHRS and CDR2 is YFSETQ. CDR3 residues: CASSLTRTGRDTGELFF. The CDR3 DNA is TGCGCCAGCAGCTTAACCCGGACAGGGCGGGACACCGGGGAGCTGTTTTTT.

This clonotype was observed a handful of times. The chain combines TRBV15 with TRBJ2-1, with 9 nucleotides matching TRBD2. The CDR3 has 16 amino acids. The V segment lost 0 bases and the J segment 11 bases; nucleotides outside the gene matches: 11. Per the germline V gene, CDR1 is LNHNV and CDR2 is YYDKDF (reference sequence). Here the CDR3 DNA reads TGTGCCACCAGCAGAGATCCCGGCGGGAGGGCCGGAAAGCAGTTCTTC. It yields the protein CATSRDPGGRAGKQFF.

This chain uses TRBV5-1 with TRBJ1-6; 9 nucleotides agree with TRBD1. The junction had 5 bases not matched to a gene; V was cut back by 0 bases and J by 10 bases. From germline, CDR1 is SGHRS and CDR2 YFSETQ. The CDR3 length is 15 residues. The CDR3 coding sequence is TGCGCCAGCAGCTTGGAGGGACAGGGATCCTCACCCCTCCACTTT. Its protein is CASSLEGQGSSPLHF.

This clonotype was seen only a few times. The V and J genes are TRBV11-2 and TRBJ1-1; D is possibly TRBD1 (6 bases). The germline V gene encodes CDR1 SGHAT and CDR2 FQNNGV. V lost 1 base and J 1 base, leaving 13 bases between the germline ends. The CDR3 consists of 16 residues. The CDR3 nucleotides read TGTGCCAGCAGCTTAGCCCGGGACACTAGGAACACTGAAGCTTTCTTT. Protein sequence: CASSLARDTRNTEAFF.

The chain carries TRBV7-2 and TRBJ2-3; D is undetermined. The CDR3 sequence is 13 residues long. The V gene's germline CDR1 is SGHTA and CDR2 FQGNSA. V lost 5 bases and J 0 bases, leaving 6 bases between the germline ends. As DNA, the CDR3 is TGTGCCAGCAGCGTCACTAGCACAGATACGCAGTATTTT. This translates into CASSVTSTDTQYF.

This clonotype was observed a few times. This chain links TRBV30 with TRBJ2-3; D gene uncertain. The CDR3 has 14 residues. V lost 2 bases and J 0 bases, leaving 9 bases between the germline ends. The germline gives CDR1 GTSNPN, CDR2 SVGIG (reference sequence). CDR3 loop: CAWSLMTSTDTQYF. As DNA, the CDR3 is TGTGCCTGGAGTCTCATGACGAGCACAGATACGCAGTATTTT.

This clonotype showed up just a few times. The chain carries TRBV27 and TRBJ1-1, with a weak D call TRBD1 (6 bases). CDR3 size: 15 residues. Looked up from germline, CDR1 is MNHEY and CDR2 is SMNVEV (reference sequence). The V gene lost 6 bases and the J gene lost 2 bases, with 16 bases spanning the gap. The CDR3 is CASSLGGRPNTEAFF. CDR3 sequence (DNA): TGTGCCAGCAGCCTCGGGGGCAGGCCTAACACTGAAGCTTTCTTT.

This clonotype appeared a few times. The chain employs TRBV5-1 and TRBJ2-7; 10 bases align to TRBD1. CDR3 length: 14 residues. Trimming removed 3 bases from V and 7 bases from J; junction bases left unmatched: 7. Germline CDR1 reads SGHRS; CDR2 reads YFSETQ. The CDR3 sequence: CASSSMTGGLEQYF. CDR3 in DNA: TGCGCCAGCAGCTCTATGACAGGGGGCTTAGAGCAGTACTTC.

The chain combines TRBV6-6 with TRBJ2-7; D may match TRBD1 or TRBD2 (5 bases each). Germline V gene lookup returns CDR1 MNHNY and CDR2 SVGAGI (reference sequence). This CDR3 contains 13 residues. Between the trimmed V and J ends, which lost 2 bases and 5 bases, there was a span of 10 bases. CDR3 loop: CASSYAGTNEQYF. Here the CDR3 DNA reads TGTGCCAGCAGTTACGCCGGGACGAACGAGCAGTACTTC.

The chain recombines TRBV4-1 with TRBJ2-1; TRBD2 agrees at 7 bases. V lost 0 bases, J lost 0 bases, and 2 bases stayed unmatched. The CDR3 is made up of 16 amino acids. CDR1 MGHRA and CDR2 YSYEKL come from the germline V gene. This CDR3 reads CASSQDSGHSYNEQFF. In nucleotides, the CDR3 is TGCGCCAGCAGCCAAGATAGCGGGCACTCCTACAATGAGCAGTTCTTC.

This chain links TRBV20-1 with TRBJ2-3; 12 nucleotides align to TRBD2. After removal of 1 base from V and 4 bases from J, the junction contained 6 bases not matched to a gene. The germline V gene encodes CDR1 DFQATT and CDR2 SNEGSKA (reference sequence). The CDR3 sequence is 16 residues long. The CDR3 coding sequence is TGCAGTGCTAGAGCCTCTAGCGGGGGGGGCGCAGATACGCAGTATTTT. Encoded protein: CSARASSGGGADTQYF.

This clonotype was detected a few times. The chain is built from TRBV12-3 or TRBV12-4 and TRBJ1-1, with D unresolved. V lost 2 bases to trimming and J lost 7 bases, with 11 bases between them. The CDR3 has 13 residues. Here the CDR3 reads CASSLNTVIEAFF. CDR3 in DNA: TGTGCCAGCAGTTTAAACACCGTCATTGAAGCTTTCTTT.

CDR3 in DNA: TGCGCCAGCCGGACGAACAGGGCTGCGTGGGAGCAGTACTTC. Its translation is CASRTNRAAWEQYF. The chain has TRBV5-1 and TRBJ2-7; perhaps TRBD1 as D (6 bases). This CDR3 has 14 amino acids. V lost 7 bases and J lost 7, with 21 bases in between. CDR1 and CDR2 from the germline V gene are SGHRS and YFSETQ.

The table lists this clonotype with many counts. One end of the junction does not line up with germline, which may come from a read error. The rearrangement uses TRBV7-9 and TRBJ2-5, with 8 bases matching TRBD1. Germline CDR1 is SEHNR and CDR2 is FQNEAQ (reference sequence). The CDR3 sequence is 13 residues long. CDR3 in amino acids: CASSPQGGETQYF. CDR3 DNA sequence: TGCGCCAGCAGCCCACAGGGGGGAGAGACCCAGTACTTC.

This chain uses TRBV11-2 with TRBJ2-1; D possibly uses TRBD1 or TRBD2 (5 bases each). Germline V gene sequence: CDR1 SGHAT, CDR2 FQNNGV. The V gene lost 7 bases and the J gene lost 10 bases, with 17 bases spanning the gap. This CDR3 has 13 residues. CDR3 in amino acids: CASTAYVRDEQFF. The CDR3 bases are TGTGCCAGCACCGCTTATGTGAGGGACGAGCAGTTCTTC. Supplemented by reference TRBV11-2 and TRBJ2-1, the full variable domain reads EAGVAQSPRYKIIEKRQSVAFWCNPISGHATLYWYQQILGQGPKLLIQFQNNGVVDDSQLPKDRFSAERLKGVDSTLKIQPAKLEDSAVYLCASTAYVRDEQFFGPGTRLTVL.

The CDR3 loop is CASSLSALYTDTQYF. CDR3 in DNA: TGTGCCAGCAGCTTAAGTGCTTTATACACAGATACGCAGTATTTT. V and J are TRBV7-9 and TRBJ2-3; D is undetermined. V was cut by 2 bases and J by 2 bases, with 11 bases left in between. The CDR3 is made up of 15 amino acids. Looked up from germline, CDR1 is SEHNR and CDR2 is FQNEAQ (reference sequence).

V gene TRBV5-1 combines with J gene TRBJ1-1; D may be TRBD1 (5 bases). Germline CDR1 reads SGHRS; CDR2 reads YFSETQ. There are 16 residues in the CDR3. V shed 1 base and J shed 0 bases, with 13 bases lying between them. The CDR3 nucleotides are TGCGCCAGCAGCTTGACGCGACAGTCTATGAACACTGAAGCTTTCTTT. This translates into CASSLTRQSMNTEAFF.

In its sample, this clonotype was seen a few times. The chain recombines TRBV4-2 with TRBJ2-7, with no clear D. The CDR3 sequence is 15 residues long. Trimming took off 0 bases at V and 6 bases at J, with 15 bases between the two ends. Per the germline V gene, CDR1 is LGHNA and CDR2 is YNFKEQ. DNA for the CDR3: TGTGCCAGCAGCCAAGATGTTGTGGTAGTACGCGAGCAGTACTTC. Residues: CASSQDVVVVREQYF.